The T cell receptor (beta chain) described here comes from a study of Ad26.COV2.S vaccination and SARS-CoV-2 variants. CDR3 length: 13 residues. The germline CDR1 and CDR2 sequences are GTSNPN and SVGIG (reference sequence). With 4 bases removed from V and 6 bases from J, the gap between germline ends came to 14 bases. Assay: immunoSEQ multiplex PCR; the TCRdb copy retains only in-frame clones and omits some. The data show about 320,000 clones, around 85% seen once. Treatment in this sample: 19 received Ad26.COV2.S at low or high dose, single or two shots; roughly 5 received placebo; per-sample allocation not given. The samples date from day 63 after the first vaccine or placebo injection. Boston supplied an adult donor aged 18-55 years.

The specimen comprised peripheral blood, sampled in a trial of Ad26.COV2.S vaccine versus placebo. The clonotype originates from a person aged 18 to 65 who received the Ad26.COV2.S COVID-19 vaccine or a placebo. The V gene is TRBV30, the J gene TRBJ2-3; the D is unclear. The CDR3 here is CAWNSQQADTQYF. The CDR3 DNA sequence: TGTGCCTGGAACAGCCAGCAAGCGGATACGCAGTATTTT. Looking up the rest from reference TRBV30 and TRBJ2-3 gives the full variable domain: SQTIHQWPATLVQPVGSPLSLECTVEGTSNPNLYWYRQAAGRGLQLLFYSVGIGQISSEVPQNLSASRPQDRQFILSSKKLLLSDSGFYLCAWNSQQADTQYFGPGTRLTVL.